Given below is one T cell receptor (beta chain) in context. Patients were diagnosed with urothelial carcinoma, either locally advanced or metastatic. This record belongs to a study of PD-L1 blockade in urothelial cancer. Background on the study: Reported median T cell count for blood samples was 130,000 to 150,000.

Assay: immunoSEQ multiplex PCR; the TCRdb copy retains only in-frame clones and omits some. The data contain about 74,000 clones, roughly 80% of them singletons. The receptor comes from a man in his sixties or seventies with urothelial cancer. The sequencing here drew on PBMCs, taken around atezolizumab (anti-PD-L1) treatment.

Written as DNA, the CDR3 is TGTGCCAGCAGCTTACGCTTGACTAGCGGGAGCCGGGGGAATGAGCAGTTCTTC. This encodes CASSLRLTSGSRGNEQFF. The J gene is TRBJ2-1, the V gene TRBV11-2, with 12 bases lining up with TRBD2. Germline V gene sequence: CDR1 SGHAT, CDR2 FQNNGV. V was clipped by 2 bases and J by 7 bases; unmatched bases: 12. The CDR3 runs to 18 residues.